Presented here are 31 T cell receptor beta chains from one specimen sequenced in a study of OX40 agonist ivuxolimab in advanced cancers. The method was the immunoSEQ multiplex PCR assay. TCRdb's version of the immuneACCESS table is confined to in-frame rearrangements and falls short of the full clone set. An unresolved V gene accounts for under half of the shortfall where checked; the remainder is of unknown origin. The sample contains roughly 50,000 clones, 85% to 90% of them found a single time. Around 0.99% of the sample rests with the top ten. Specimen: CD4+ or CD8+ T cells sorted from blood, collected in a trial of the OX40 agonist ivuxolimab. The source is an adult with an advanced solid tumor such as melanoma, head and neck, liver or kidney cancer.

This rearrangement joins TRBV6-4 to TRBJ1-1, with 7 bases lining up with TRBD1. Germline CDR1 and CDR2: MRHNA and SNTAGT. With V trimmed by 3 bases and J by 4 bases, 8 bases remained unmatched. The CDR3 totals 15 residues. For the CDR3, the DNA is TGTGCCAGCAGTGAGGTGGGCAGGGGGATCACTGAAGCTTTCTTT. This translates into CASSEVGRGITEAFF.

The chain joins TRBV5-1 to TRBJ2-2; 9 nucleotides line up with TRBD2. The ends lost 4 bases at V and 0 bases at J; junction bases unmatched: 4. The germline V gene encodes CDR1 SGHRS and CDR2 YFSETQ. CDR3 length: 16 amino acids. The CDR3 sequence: CASSPLAGTNTGELFF. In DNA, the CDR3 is TGCGCCAGCAGCCCCCTAGCGGGGACGAACACCGGGGAGCTGTTTTTT.

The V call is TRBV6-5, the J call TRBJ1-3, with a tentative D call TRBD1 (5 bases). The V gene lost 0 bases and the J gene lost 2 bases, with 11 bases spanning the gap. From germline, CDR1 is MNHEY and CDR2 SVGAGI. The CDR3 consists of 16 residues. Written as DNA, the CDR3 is TGTGCCAGCAGTTACTCATGGGGCCTCGCTGGAAACACCATATATTTT. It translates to CASSYSWGLAGNTIYF.

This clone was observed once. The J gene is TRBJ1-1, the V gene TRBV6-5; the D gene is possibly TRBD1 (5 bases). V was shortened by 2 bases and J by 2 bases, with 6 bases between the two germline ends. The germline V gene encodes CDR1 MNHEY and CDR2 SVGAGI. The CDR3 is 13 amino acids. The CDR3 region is CASSYGGNTEAFF. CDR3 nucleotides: TGTGCCAGCAGTTACGGGGGAAACACTGAAGCTTTCTTT.

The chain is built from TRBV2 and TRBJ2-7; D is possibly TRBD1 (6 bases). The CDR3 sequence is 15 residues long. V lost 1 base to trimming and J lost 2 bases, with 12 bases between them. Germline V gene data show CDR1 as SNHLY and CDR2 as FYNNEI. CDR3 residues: CASSEGDRTTYEQYF. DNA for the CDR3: TGTGCCAGCAGTGAAGGAGACAGGACAACCTACGAGCAGTACTTC.

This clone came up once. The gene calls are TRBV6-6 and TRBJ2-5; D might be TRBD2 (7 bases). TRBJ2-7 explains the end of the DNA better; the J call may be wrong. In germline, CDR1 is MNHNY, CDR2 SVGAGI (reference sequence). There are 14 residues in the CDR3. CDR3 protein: CASSYGGGSGEQYF. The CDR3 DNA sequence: TGTGCCAGCAGTTACGGCGGGGGCTCAGGCGAGCAGTACTTC.

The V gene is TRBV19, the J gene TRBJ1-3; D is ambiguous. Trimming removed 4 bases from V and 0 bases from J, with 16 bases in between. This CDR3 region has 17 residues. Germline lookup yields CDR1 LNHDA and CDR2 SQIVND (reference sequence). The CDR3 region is CASSSPGGPSSGNTIYF. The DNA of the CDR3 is TGTGCCAGTAGTAGCCCCGGCGGGCCTAGCTCTGGAAACACCATATATTTT.

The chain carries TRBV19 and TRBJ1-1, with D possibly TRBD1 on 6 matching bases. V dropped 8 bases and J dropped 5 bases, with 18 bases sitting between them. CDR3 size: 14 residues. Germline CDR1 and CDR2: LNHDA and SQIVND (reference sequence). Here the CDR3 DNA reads TGTGCCAGTTTTACAGGAGCCCAGGGGACTGAAGCTTTCTTT. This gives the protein CASFTGAQGTEAFF.

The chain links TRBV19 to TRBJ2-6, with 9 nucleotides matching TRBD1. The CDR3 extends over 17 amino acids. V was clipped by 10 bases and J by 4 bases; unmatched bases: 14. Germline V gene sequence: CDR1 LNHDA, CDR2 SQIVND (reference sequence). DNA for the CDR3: TGTGCCACCCTCTCCCGGGACAGGGCTCGAGGGGCCAACGTCCTGACTTTC. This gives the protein CATLSRDRARGANVLTF. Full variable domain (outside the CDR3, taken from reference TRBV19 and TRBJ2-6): DGGITQSPKYLFRKEGQNVTLSCEQNLNHDAMYWYRQDPGQGLRLIYYSQIVNDFQKGDIAEGYSVSREKKESFPLTVTSAQKNPTAFYLCATLSRDRARGANVLTFGAGSRLTVL.

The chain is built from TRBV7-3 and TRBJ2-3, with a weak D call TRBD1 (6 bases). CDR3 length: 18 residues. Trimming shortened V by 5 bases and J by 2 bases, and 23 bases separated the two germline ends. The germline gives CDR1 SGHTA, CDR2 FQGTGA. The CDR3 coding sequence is TGTGCCAGCAGCCCTGGTTGGGTGGTTGGGGGACACACAGATACGCAGTATTTT. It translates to CASSPGWVVGGHTDTQYF.

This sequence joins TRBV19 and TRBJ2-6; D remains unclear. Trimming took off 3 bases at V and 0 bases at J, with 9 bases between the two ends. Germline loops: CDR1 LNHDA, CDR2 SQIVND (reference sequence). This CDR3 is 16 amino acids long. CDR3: CASSIQELSGANVLTF. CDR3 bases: TGTGCCAGTAGTATCCAGGAACTCTCTGGGGCCAACGTCCTGACTTTC.

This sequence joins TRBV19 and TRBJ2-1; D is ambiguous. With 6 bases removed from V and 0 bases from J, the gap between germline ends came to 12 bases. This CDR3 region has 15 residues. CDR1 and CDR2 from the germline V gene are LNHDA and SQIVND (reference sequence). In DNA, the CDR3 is TGTGCCAGTAGATCTGCATCATTCTCCTACAATGAGCAGTTCTTC. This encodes CASRSASFSYNEQFF.

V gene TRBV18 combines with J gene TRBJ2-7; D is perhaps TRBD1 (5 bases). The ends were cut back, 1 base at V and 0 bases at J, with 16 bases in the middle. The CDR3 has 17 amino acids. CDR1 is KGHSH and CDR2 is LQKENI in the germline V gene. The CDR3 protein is CASSPQGLTSTSYEQYF. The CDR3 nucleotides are TGTGCCAGCTCACCACAGGGGTTGACCTCCACCTCCTACGAGCAGTACTTC.

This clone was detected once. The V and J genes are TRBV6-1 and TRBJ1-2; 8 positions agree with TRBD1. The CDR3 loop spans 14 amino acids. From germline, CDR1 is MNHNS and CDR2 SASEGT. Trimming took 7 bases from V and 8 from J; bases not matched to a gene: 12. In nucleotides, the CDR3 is TGTGCCAGCACTCCTACGACAGGGGTCGGGGGCTACACCTTC. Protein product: CASTPTTGVGGYTF.

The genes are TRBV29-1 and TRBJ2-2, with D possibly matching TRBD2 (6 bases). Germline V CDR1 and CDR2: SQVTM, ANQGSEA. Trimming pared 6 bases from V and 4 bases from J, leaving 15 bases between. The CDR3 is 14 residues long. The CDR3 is CSVQRAGITGELFF. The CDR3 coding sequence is TGCAGCGTCCAAAGGGCGGGAATCACCGGGGAGCTGTTTTTT.

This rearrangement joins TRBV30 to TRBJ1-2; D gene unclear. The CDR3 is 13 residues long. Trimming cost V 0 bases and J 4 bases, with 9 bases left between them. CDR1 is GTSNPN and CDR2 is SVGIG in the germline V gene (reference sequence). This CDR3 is CAWSVPGVYGYTF. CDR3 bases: TGTGCCTGGAGTGTCCCCGGCGTCTATGGCTACACCTTC. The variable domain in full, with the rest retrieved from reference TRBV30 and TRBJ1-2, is SQTIHQWPATLVQPVGSPLSLECTVEGTSNPNLYWYRQAAGRGLQLLFYSVGIGQISSEVPQNLSASRPQDRQFILSSKKLLLSDSGFYLCAWSVPGVYGYTFGSGTRLTVV.

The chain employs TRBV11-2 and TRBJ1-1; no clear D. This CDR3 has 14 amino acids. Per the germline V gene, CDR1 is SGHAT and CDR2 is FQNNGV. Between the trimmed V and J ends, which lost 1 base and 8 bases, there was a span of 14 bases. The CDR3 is CASSLANTLTEAFF. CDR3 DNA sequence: TGTGCCAGCAGCTTAGCTAACACCCTAACGGAAGCTTTCTTT. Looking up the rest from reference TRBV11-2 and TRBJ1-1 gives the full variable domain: EAGVAQSPRYKIIEKRQSVAFWCNPISGHATLYWYQQILGQGPKLLIQFQNNGVVDDSQLPKDRFSAERLKGVDSTLKIQPAKLEDSAVYLCASSLANTLTEAFFGQGTRLTVV.

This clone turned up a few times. CDR3 sequence reads: CASTNRGGYGYTF. The DNA for the CDR3 is TGTGCCAGCACAAACAGGGGCGGCTATGGCTACACCTTC. V gene TRBV25-1 combines with J gene TRBJ1-2; 7 bases align to TRBD1. Germline-derived CDR1 and CDR2 are MGHDK and SYGVNS. This CDR3 spans 13 amino acids. V lost 7 bases and J lost 4; bases outside the gene matches: 6.

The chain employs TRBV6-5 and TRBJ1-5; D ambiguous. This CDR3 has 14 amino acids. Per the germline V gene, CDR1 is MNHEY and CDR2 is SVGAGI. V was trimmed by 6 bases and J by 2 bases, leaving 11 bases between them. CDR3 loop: CASRAGARNQPQHF. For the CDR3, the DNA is TGTGCCAGCAGGGCGGGAGCTCGCAATCAGCCCCAGCATTTT.

This CDR3 is CASSQGHMGNTEAFF. Written as DNA, the CDR3 is TGTGCCAGCAGCCAAGGACACATGGGGAACACTGAAGCTTTCTTT. The genes are TRBV11-2 and TRBJ1-1; the D gene is possibly TRBD1 (5 bases). V lost 5 bases and J 1 base, leaving 14 bases between the germline ends. CDR1 is SGHAT and CDR2 is FQNNGV in the germline V gene. The CDR3 runs to 15 residues. Together with reference TRBV11-2 and TRBJ1-1, the CDR3 gives the full variable domain: EAGVAQSPRYKIIEKRQSVAFWCNPISGHATLYWYQQILGQGPKLLIQFQNNGVVDDSQLPKDRFSAERLKGVDSTLKIQPAKLEDSAVYLCASSQGHMGNTEAFFGQGTRLTVV.

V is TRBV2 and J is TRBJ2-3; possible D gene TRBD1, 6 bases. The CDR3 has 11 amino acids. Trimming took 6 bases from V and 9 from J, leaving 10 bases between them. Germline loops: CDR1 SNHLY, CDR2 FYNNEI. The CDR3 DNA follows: TGTGCCAGCAGGAGACAGGAAACGCAGTATTTT. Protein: CASRRQETQYF.

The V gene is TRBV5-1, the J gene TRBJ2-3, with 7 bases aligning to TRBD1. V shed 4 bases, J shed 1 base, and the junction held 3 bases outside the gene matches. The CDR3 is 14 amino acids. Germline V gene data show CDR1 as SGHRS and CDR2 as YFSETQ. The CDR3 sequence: CASSPDRRTDTQYF. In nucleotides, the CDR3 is TGCGCCAGCAGCCCGGACAGGCGCACAGATACGCAGTATTTT.

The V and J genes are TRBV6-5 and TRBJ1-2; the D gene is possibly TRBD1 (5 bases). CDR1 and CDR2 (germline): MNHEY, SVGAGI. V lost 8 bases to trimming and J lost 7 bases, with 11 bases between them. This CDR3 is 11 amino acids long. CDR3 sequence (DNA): TGTGCCAGCGGGGCCTGGTCTGGCTACACCTTC. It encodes CASGAWSGYTF.

CDR3 nucleotide sequence: TGTGCCAGCAGCCCGGACAGGGGGCGGGAGCAGTACTTC. Translated, it gives CASSPDRGREQYF. The chain uses TRBV11-2 and TRBJ2-5; 11 positions agree with TRBD1. With 5 bases clipped from V and 11 bases from J, the junction kept 7 bases outside the gene matches. The length of the CDR3 is 13 residues. CDR1 is SGHAT and CDR2 is FQNNGV in the germline V gene.

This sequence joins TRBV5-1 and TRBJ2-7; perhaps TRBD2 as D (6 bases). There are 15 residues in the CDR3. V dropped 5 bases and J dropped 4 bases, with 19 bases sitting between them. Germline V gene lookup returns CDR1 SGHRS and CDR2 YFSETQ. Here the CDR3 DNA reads TGCGCCAGCAGTTCCAGGGAGTACGGGACTTACGAGCAGTACTTC. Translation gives CASSSREYGTYEQYF.

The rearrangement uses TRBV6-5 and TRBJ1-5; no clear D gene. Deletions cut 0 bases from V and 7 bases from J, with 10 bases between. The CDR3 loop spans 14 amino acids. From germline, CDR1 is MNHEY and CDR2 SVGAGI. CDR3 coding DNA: TGTGCCAGCAGTTACTCCATCGGGCAGCAGCCCCAGCATTTT. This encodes CASSYSIGQQPQHF.

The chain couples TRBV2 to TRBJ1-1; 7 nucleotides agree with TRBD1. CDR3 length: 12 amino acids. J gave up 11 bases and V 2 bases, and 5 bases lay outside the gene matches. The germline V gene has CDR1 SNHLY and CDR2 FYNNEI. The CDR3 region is CASSENRGRAFF. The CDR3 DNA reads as TGTGCCAGCAGTGAAAACAGGGGTCGGGCTTTCTTT.

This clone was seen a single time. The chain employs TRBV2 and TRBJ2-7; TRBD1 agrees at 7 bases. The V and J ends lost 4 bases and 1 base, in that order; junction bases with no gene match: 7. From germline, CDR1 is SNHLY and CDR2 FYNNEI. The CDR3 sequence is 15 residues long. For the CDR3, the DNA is TGTGCCAGCAGTGTTCGGGACAGCTCGTCCTACGAGCAGTACTTC. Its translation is CASSVRDSSSYEQYF.

CDR3 protein: CASSPSGQAPSGYTF. The CDR3 bases are TGTGCCAGCTCACCATCAGGACAGGCCCCATCTGGCTACACCTTC. The chain links TRBV18 to TRBJ1-2; 7 positions match TRBD1. Germline V CDR1 and CDR2: KGHSH, LQKENI. This CDR3 has 15 amino acids. The J segment lost 7 bases and the V segment lost 2 bases, leaving 10 bases of the junction unmatched.

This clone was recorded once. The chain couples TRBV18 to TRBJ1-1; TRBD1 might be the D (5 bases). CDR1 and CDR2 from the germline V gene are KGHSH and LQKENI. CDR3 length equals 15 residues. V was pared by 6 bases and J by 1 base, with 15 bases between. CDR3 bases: TGTGCCAGCTCCCCGGCAGCAGGGAGGAACACTGAAGCTTTCTTT. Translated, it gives CASSPAAGRNTEAFF.

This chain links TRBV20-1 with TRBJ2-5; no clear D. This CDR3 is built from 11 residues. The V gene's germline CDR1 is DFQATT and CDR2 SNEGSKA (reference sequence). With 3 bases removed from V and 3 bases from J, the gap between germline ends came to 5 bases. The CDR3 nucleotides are TGCAGTGCTAGGCCCGAAGAGACCCAGTACTTC. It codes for CSARPEETQYF.